These 14 T cell receptor beta chains came from one sample sequenced in a study of T-cell memory formation after mild COVID-19. TCRdb processed the 5' RACE reads anew with MiXCR; each CDR3 protein has one entry. Altogether around 320,000 distinct CDR3 sequences are present, just under 20% being singletons, with the ten largest covering more than 20%. The sample consisted of PBMCs or a T cell subset sorted from them (not recorded which). The receptors were gathered from a man younger than 35 who had mild COVID-19 (a few samples of this study predate the infection). Cell type and time point are not known.

CDR3 sequence reads: CASSSPYRGHSEAFF. In DNA, the CDR3 is TGTGCCAGCAGCTCCCCTTATCGGGGGCACTCTGAAGCTTTCTTT. V and J are TRBV7-9 and TRBJ1-1; the D gene is possibly TRBD1 (6 bases). The germline V and J ends were trimmed by 4 bases and 6 bases, with 18 bases remaining between them. Germline CDR1 reads SEHNR; CDR2 reads FQNEAQ (reference sequence). The CDR3 runs to 15 residues.

CDR3 bases: TGTGCCAGCAGTCGGGGATGGACAGCGAGCGAGCAGTACGTC. Translating it yields CASSRGWTASEQYV. V and J are TRBV12-3 or TRBV12-4 and TRBJ2-7, with TRBD1 as a possible D gene (6 bases). This CDR3 is built from 14 residues. V lost 5 bases and J lost 6, with 17 bases in between.

This clonotype was counted a few times. This sequence joins TRBV6-5 and TRBJ2-5; 7 nucleotides agree with TRBD2. The germline V gene encodes CDR1 MNHEY and CDR2 SVGAGI. The CDR3 length is 15 residues. The ends lost 2 bases at V and 7 bases at J; junction bases unmatched: 10. CDR3 bases: TGTGCCAGCAGTTACCTGGAGGGCGGCGGGGGGACCCAGTACTTC. Its protein is CASSYLEGGGGTQYF.

The chain joins TRBV4-2 to TRBJ2-2; TRBD2 matches at 8 bases. The CDR3 sequence is 13 residues long. J gave up 3 bases and V 10 bases, and 4 bases lay outside the gene matches. From germline, CDR1 is LGHNA and CDR2 YNFKEQ. The CDR3 bases are TGTGCCACGGGGGGGGGGTACACCGGGGAGCTGTTTTTT. This encodes CATGGGYTGELFF.

This clonotype was counted only a few times. This chain connects TRBV20-1 to TRBJ2-3; weak D call: TRBD1 (6 bases). This CDR3 is built from 13 residues. CDR1 DFQATT and CDR2 SNEGSKA come from the germline V gene (reference sequence). The V end was cut by 7 bases, the J end by 4 bases, with 15 bases between. The CDR3 protein is CSGSGTTADTQYF. DNA of the CDR3: TGCAGTGGCTCCGGGACAACCGCAGATACGCAGTATTTT.

The chain joins TRBV12-3 or TRBV12-4 to TRBJ2-7; the match to TRBD1 covers 8 bases. V dropped 6 bases and J dropped 9; count of bases not matched to a gene: 10. This CDR3 has 13 residues. CDR3 nucleotide sequence: TGTGCCAGCAGCCAGAACCTTGGGACAGGGCAGTACGTC. This translates into CASSQNLGTGQYV.

The V gene is TRBV27, the J gene TRBJ1-2, with D perhaps TRBD1 (6 bases). Germline V gives CDR1 MNHEY, CDR2 SMNVEV (reference sequence). The CDR3 has 12 residues. With 6 bases removed from V and 12 bases from J, the gap between germline ends came to 17 bases. The CDR3 coding sequence is TGTGCCAGCAGAGTTCCGGGGGGGCGGAACACCTTC. Protein product: CASRVPGGRNTF.

The J gene is TRBJ1-1, the V gene TRBV12-3 or TRBV12-4, with D possibly being TRBD1 (5 bases). Trimming cost V 6 bases and J 0 bases, with 17 bases left between them. The CDR3 spans 16 residues. CDR3 coding DNA: TGTGCCAGCAGAGCCGGGGGGTATGTCCTGAACACTGAAGCTTTCTTT. This codes for CASRAGGYVLNTEAFF.

This chain connects TRBV6-6 to TRBJ2-3, with a weak D call TRBD2 (6 bases). The germline gives CDR1 MNHNY, CDR2 SVGAGI (reference sequence). Between the trimmed V and J ends, which lost 7 bases and 0 bases, there was a span of 20 bases. This CDR3 comprises 17 residues. The CDR3 coding sequence is TGTGCCAGCACCTATCCGGAGGGTAGAACTAGCACAGATACGCAGTATTTT. Protein: CASTYPEGRTSTDTQYF.

The rearrangement joins TRBV19 to TRBJ1-5, with 9 bases lining up with TRBD1. V was clipped by 7 bases and J by 9 bases; unmatched bases: 10. Germline V gene lookup returns CDR1 LNHDA and CDR2 SQIVND (reference sequence). This CDR3 region has 14 residues. In DNA, the CDR3 is TGTGCCAGTACCCCCGGGACAGGGATGCGGCCCCAGCATTTT. Its protein is CASTPGTGMRPQHF.

In its sample, this clonotype was seen a few times. Here the CDR3 DNA reads TGTGCCAGCTCGTCTTCCATCCAGGCGCCTGCGCAGTTCTTC. This translates into CASSSSIQAPAQFF. The J gene is TRBJ2-1, the V gene TRBV18; D is ambiguous. Germline CDR1 KGHSH, CDR2 LQKENI. The ends were cut back, 6 bases at V and 12 bases at J, with 21 bases in the middle. The CDR3 totals 14 residues. The full variable domain, rest sourced from reference TRBV18 and TRBJ2-1, is NAGVMQNPRHLVRRRGQEARLRCSPMKGHSHVYWYRQLPEEGLKFMVYLQKENIIDESGMPKERFSAEFPKEGPSILRIQQVVRGDSAAYFCASSSSIQAPAQFFGPGTRLTVL.

The sample holds a few counts of this clonotype. The chain is built from TRBV14 and TRBJ1-2; D unclear. Trimming took 4 bases from V and 3 from J, leaving 12 bases between them. The CDR3 has 14 residues. Germline V CDR1 and CDR2: SGHDN, FVKESK. The CDR3 spells CASSPRTGHYGYTF. The CDR3 nucleotides read TGTGCCAGCAGCCCGCGTACGGGCCACTATGGCTACACCTTC.

In its sample, this clonotype was seen a few times. This sequence joins TRBV19 and TRBJ2-3, with D uncertain. The V end lost 3 bases, the J end lost 6 bases, and 10 bases lay between the germline ends. Germline CDR1 LNHDA, CDR2 SQIVND (reference sequence). This CDR3 has 13 amino acids. CDR3 residues: CASSISPTDTQYF. The CDR3 bases are TGTGCCAGTAGTATTTCGCCAACGGATACGCAGTATTTT.

The chain links TRBV3-1 to TRBJ2-1, with D uncertain. From germline, CDR1 is LGHDT and CDR2 YNNKEL (reference sequence). The germline V and J ends were trimmed by 5 bases and 10 bases, with 9 bases remaining between them. CDR3 length: 11 residues. As DNA, the CDR3 is TGTGCCAGCAGCGTACTTGGCGAGCAGTTCTTC. This codes for CASSVLGEQFF.